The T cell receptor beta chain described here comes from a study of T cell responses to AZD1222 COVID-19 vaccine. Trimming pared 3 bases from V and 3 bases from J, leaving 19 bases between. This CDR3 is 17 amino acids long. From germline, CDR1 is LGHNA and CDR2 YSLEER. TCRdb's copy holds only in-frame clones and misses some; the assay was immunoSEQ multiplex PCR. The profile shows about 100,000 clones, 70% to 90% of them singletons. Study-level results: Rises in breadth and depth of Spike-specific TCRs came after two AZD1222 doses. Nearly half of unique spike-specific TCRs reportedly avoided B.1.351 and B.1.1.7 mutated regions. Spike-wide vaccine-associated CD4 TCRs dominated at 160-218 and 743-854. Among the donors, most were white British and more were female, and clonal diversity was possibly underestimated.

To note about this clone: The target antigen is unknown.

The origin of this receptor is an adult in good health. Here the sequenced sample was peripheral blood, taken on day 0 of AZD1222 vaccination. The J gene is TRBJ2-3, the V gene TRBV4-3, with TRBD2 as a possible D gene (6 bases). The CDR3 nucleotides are TGCGCCAGCAGCCAGGACGGGGGACTCCATGGGACAGATACGCAGTATTTT. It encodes CASSQDGGLHGTDTQYF.